The 27 T cell receptor beta chains listed next were all sequenced from one sample in a study of T cells in Graves' hyperthyroidism and ophthalmopathy. RNA transcripts provided the source from which TCR beta CDR3 regions were amplified. HTBI primers were the set used in a first-round RT-PCR of the TCR CDR3. TCRdb itself ran the multiplex PCR reads through MiXCR, one entry per CDR3 protein. The table has about 360,000 distinct CDR3 sequences, about 13% seen once; the top ten hold roughly 20%. The sequenced material came from blood. Every receptor here comes from a man aged 30 to 39 with Graves' hyperthyroidism that later progressed to Graves' ophthalmopathy.

The chain uses TRBV6-2 or TRBV6-3 and TRBJ1-5, with TRBD1 matching 10 bases. This CDR3 is 15 amino acids long. Looked up from germline, CDR1 is MNHEY and CDR2 is SVGEGT. The V and J ends lost 2 bases and 11 bases, in that order; junction bases with no gene match: 9. The CDR3 bases are TGTGCCAGCAGTTACCGGACAGGGGGACCTTCGGCCCAGCATTTT. This translates into CASSYRTGGPSAQHF.

This clonotype occurred many times. This chain connects TRBV3-1 to TRBJ2-1; D gene uncertain. CDR1 and CDR2 (germline): LGHDT, YNNKEL (reference sequence). V dropped 0 bases and J dropped 3 bases, with 12 bases sitting between them. The CDR3 sequence is 16 residues long. CDR3 bases: TGTGCCAGCAGCCAAGAGGCTTTAGGCTTCTACAATGAGCAGTTCTTC. Its translation is CASSQEALGFYNEQFF.

This clonotype has ten or more counts. V usage is TRBV10-3 and J usage is TRBJ1-1; perhaps TRBD1 as D (5 bases). Trimming removed 8 bases from V and 2 bases from J, with 12 bases in between. CDR1 ENHRY and CDR2 SYGVKD come from the germline V gene. The CDR3 spans 13 residues. The CDR3 sequence: CAISREGNTEAFF. The CDR3 coding sequence is TGTGCCATCTCCAGGGAAGGTAACACTGAAGCTTTCTTT.

The rearrangement uses TRBV20-1 and TRBJ2-7; tentative D call: TRBD2 (6 bases). The CDR3 totals 13 residues. Deletions cut 5 bases from V and 5 bases from J, with 16 bases between. Germline CDR1 reads DFQATT; CDR2 reads SNEGSKA (reference sequence). CDR3 coding DNA: TGCAGTGCTTCTGGGGGGATTAGGGACGAGCAGTACTTC. It yields the protein CSASGGIRDEQYF.

The table lists this clonotype with many counts. The rearrangement uses TRBV28 and TRBJ1-2; no firm D call. Germline V CDR1 and CDR2: MDHEN, SYDVKM. CDR3 length equals 13 residues. V was pared by 6 bases and J by 8 bases, with 16 bases between. The CDR3 sequence: CASRETVGRGYTF. The DNA for the CDR3 is TGTGCCAGCAGGGAGACTGTCGGGCGGGGCTACACCTTC.

This clonotype has a handful of counts. J is TRBJ1-6 and V is TRBV20-1, with 8 nucleotides matching TRBD1. The J segment lost 4 bases and the V segment lost 0 bases, leaving 5 bases of the junction unmatched. Germline CDR1 DFQATT, CDR2 SNEGSKA (reference sequence). The CDR3 spans 16 residues. The CDR3 is CSARETTGDYNSPLHF. The DNA of the CDR3 is TGCAGTGCTAGAGAGACGACAGGGGATTATAATTCACCCCTCCACTTT.

A few counts support this clonotype. This chain connects TRBV19 to TRBJ2-3; the D gene is possibly TRBD1 (6 bases). Trimming took off 5 bases at V and 5 bases at J, with 17 bases between the two ends. From germline, CDR1 is LNHDA and CDR2 SQIVND (reference sequence). The CDR3 length is 15 residues. The CDR3 loop is CASSPNPGVGDTQYF. In DNA, the CDR3 is TGTGCCAGTAGTCCTAATCCAGGGGTGGGAGATACGCAGTATTTT.

Ten or more counts support this clonotype. The rearrangement links TRBV7-9 to TRBJ1-5, with D perhaps TRBD1 (5 bases). Germline V CDR1 and CDR2: SEHNR, FQNEAQ (reference sequence). There are 14 residues in the CDR3. V was clipped by 6 bases and J by 4 bases, with 13 bases between them. Written as DNA, the CDR3 is TGTGCCAGCAGTTTGGGAGGGGTGAATCAGCCCCAGCATTTT. Translation gives CASSLGGVNQPQHF.

This clonotype was recorded at least ten times. The chain joins TRBV20-1 to TRBJ2-3, with 12 bases identical to TRBD2. Germline CDR1 reads DFQATT; CDR2 reads SNEGSKA (reference sequence). The CDR3 is 15 residues long. The V segment lost 6 bases and the J segment 2 bases; nucleotides outside the gene matches: 6. CDR3 sequence: CSARTSGDVTDTQYF. As DNA, the CDR3 is TGCAGTGCAAGGACTAGCGGGGACGTCACAGATACGCAGTATTTT.

This clonotype has only a few counts. This sequence may be a read error, since a much larger clone differs from it by one base. The V call is TRBV7-9, the J call TRBJ2-7; tentatively, D is TRBD1 (5 bases). There are 14 residues in the CDR3. The germline V and J ends were trimmed by 1 base and 3 bases, with 10 bases remaining between them. Germline V gene data show CDR1 as SEHNR and CDR2 as FQNEAQ (reference sequence). The CDR3 is CASSLVGRDYEQYF. The CDR3 bases are TGTGCCAGCAGCTTAGTTGGCAGGGACTACGAGCAGTACTTC.

V is TRBV12-3 or TRBV12-4 and J is TRBJ2-1; TRBD1 agrees at 8 bases. The CDR3 is 15 amino acids. The J segment lost 4 bases and the V segment lost 6 bases, leaving 8 bases of the junction unmatched. The CDR3 coding sequence is TGTGCCAGCAGCCCTAGGGACAGGAGATACAATGAGCAGTTCTTC. Its protein product is CASSPRDRRYNEQFF.

At least ten counts were recorded for this clonotype. The gene calls are TRBV7-2 and TRBJ2-5, with D unclear. Germline V gene lookup returns CDR1 SGHTA and CDR2 FQGNSA. V was trimmed by 5 bases and J by 4 bases, leaving 11 bases between them. The CDR3 spans 13 residues. The CDR3 sequence is CASSRPVTETQYF. The CDR3 DNA reads as TGTGCCAGCAGCAGACCAGTCACAGAGACCCAGTACTTC.

The sample holds many counts of this clonotype. This chain uses TRBV5-5 with TRBJ2-2; TRBD1 aligns across 10 bases. The germline CDR1 and CDR2 sequences are SGHKS and YYEKEE (reference sequence). V lost 3 bases to trimming and J lost 4 bases; unmatched junction nucleotides: 3. The CDR3 runs 15 residues. CDR3 in DNA: TGTGCCAGCAGCTCCTGGACAGGGGGCACCGGGGAGCTGTTTTTT. Amino acid sequence: CASSSWTGGTGELFF.

The rearrangement uses TRBV7-8 and TRBJ2-7; weak D call: TRBD2 (6 bases). This CDR3 comprises 14 residues. Per the germline V gene, CDR1 is SGHVS and CDR2 is FQNEAQ. Trimming took 2 bases from V and 3 from J, leaving 11 bases between them. CDR3 DNA: TGTGCCAGCAGCTTAATAGTGGGACTCTACGAGCAGTACTTC. Residues: CASSLIVGLYEQYF.

The table lists this clonotype with many counts. Here the CDR3 reads CAWGGVGNEQFF. The CDR3 coding sequence is TGTGCCTGGGGCGGGGTAGGCAATGAGCAGTTCTTC. The chain employs TRBV30 and TRBJ2-1, with D possibly TRBD2 on 6 matching bases. The CDR3 is 12 amino acids. Trimming stripped 5 bases from V and 6 bases from J, with 11 bases between. The V gene's germline CDR1 is GTSNPN and CDR2 SVGIG (reference sequence).

The V gene is TRBV10-3, the J gene TRBJ1-6; unclear D gene. This CDR3 has 13 residues. Germline CDR1 ENHRY, CDR2 SYGVKD. V gave up 10 bases and J gave up 9 bases, with 16 bases separating them. This CDR3 reads CATLTRMGSPLHF. Here the CDR3 DNA reads TGTGCCACCCTCACAAGGATGGGTTCACCCCTCCACTTT.

This clonotype occurred a few times. V and J are TRBV7-8 and TRBJ2-1; the D gene is possibly TRBD1 (5 bases). Germline lookup yields CDR1 SGHVS and CDR2 FQNEAQ. V was clipped by 5 bases and J by 9 bases, with 14 bases between them. The CDR3 spans 13 residues. The CDR3 protein is CASSALSRVEQFF. The CDR3 coding sequence is TGTGCCAGCAGCGCCCTAAGCAGGGTTGAGCAGTTCTTC.

The chain uses TRBV4-2 and TRBJ1-6, with D perhaps TRBD1 (6 bases). The V gene lost 0 bases and the J gene lost 5 bases, with 17 bases spanning the gap. The CDR3 runs to 18 residues. The germline V gene encodes CDR1 LGHNA and CDR2 YNFKEQ. The CDR3 is CASSQDSGRGAHNSPLHF. In DNA form, the CDR3 reads TGTGCCAGCAGCCAAGATTCGGGGCGGGGGGCTCATAATTCACCCCTCCACTTT.

The table lists this clonotype with a few counts. The gene calls are TRBV20-1 and TRBJ2-5; TRBD2 aligns across 8 bases. The germline CDR1 and CDR2 sequences are DFQATT and SNEGSKA (reference sequence). The CDR3 extends over 14 amino acids. Losses at the gene ends were 5 bases for V and 5 bases for J; bases not matched to a gene: 10. CDR3 sequence reads: CSALSRGGLETQYF. The CDR3 coding sequence is TGCAGTGCTCTTTCTCGGGGGGGGTTGGAGACCCAGTACTTC.

The rearrangement links TRBV9 to TRBJ1-3; D is possibly TRBD1 (5 bases). V lost 0 bases to trimming and J lost 3 bases, with 13 bases between them. The CDR3 consists of 16 residues. CDR1 is SGDLS and CDR2 is YYNGEE in the germline V gene. CDR3 loop: CASSVGDQGGGNTIYF. The DNA of the CDR3 is TGTGCCAGCAGCGTAGGGGACCAGGGTGGTGGAAACACCATATATTTT.

This clonotype has only a few counts. The chain links TRBV19 to TRBJ2-2; D is possibly TRBD1 or TRBD2 (5 bases each). The CDR3 extends over 13 amino acids. Per germline, CDR1 LNHDA and CDR2 SQIVND (reference sequence). Trimming took 9 bases from V and 4 from J, leaving 12 bases between them. The CDR3 DNA sequence: TGTGCCAGCTCCCGGGGCCGCACCGGGGAGCTGTTTTTT. Translating gives CASSRGRTGELFF.

This clonotype was seen at least ten times. The chain employs TRBV2 and TRBJ1-2; 9 bases map to TRBD1. The CDR3 covers 14 residues. Germline V gene sequence: CDR1 SNHLY, CDR2 FYNNEI. V shed 1 base and J 6 bases; nucleotides not matched to a gene: 3. The CDR3 coding sequence is TGTGCCAGCAGTGAAGGGACAGGGGCGGATGGCTACACCTTC. Protein product: CASSEGTGADGYTF.

This chain uses TRBV6-2 or TRBV6-3 with TRBJ1-5, with 11 bases aligning to TRBD1. Trimming removed 7 bases from V and 2 bases from J; junction bases left unmatched: 7. Germline CDR1 is MNHEY and CDR2 is SVGEGT. The CDR3 consists of 16 residues. The CDR3 reads CASISPGQGGNQPQHF. The CDR3 DNA follows: TGTGCCAGCATATCACCGGGACAGGGGGGCAATCAGCCCCAGCATTTT.

This clonotype was observed many times. The J gene is TRBJ1-1, the V gene TRBV28, with TRBD1 matching over 8 bases. Per germline, CDR1 MDHEN and CDR2 SYDVKM. The CDR3 spans 15 residues. The junction had 10 bases not matched to a gene; V was cut back by 8 bases and J by 2 bases. CDR3: CASCDSRGRNTEAFF. In DNA, the CDR3 is TGTGCCAGCTGCGACTCCAGGGGGCGCAACACTGAAGCTTTCTTT.

Only a few counts were recorded for this clonotype. The chain links TRBV10-2 to TRBJ2-2; perhaps TRBD2 as D (7 bases). Germline CDR1 reads WSHSY; CDR2 reads SAAADI. This CDR3 comprises 14 residues. V was clipped by 8 bases and J by 5 bases, with 15 bases between them. This CDR3 is CASRGGASTGELFF. The CDR3 region has the DNA TGCGCCAGCCGTGGGGGGGCTAGTACCGGGGAGCTGTTTTTT.

This clonotype turned up a few times. The rearrangement uses TRBV29-1 and TRBJ1-1; D not certain. Germline CDR1 is SQVTM and CDR2 is ANQGSEA. The ends were cut back, 3 bases at V and 3 bases at J, with 8 bases in the middle. The CDR3 loop spans 12 amino acids. CDR3 amino acids: CSVDAGDTEAFF. CDR3 coding DNA: TGCAGCGTTGATGCGGGCGACACTGAAGCTTTCTTT. Full variable domain (rest looked up from reference TRBV29-1 and TRBJ1-1): SAVISQKPSRDICQRGTSLTIQCQVDSQVTMMFWYRQQPGQSLTLIATANQGSEATYESGFVIDKFPISRPNLTFSTLTVSNMSPEDSSIYLCSVDAGDTEAFFGQGTRLTVV.

In its sample, this clonotype was seen many times. CDR3 coding DNA: TGTGCCAGCTCACCAGGAGGGTTCGGCACTGAAGCTTTCTTT. It yields the protein CASSPGGFGTEAFF. The chain uses TRBV18 and TRBJ1-1; D unresolved. This CDR3 contains 14 residues. Germline CDR1 and CDR2: KGHSH and LQKENI. With 2 bases removed from V and 4 bases from J, the gap between germline ends came to 11 bases.